This TCR beta chain emerged from a study of T cells after yellow fever vaccination. Study conclusions and caveats: Most clones from primary vaccination were detected again post-booster (just under 97% CD4, 88% CD8). A weaker secondary response peaked on day 5, the primary on day 15. The bulk population could contribute abundant contaminating clonotypes to FACS-sorted repertoires.

Deletions cut 4 bases from V and 4 bases from J, with 17 bases between. The CDR3 runs to 15 residues. Germline V gene data show CDR1 as SGHRS and CDR2 as YFSETQ. This clonotype has a count of ten or more. Its antigen is not identified. Generation of TCR cDNA used 5'RACE template switching (which added a universal primer site and UMIs). In TCRdb, the 5' RACE reads were re-called with MiXCR into one record per CDR3 protein. The sample has over 130,000 distinct CDR3 sequences; about 8% are singletons. The starting material was CD4+ T cells sorted from PBMCs, obtained 5 days after the yellow fever booster vaccination. V usage is TRBV5-1 and J usage is TRBJ1-1, with D unclear. The clonotype was recovered from a man younger than 40 who received the YFV17D yellow fever vaccine. As DNA, the CDR3 is TGCGCCAGCAGCATTTTGACGGGGTTGGGCACTGAAGCTTTCTTT. This codes for CASSILTGLGTEAFF.